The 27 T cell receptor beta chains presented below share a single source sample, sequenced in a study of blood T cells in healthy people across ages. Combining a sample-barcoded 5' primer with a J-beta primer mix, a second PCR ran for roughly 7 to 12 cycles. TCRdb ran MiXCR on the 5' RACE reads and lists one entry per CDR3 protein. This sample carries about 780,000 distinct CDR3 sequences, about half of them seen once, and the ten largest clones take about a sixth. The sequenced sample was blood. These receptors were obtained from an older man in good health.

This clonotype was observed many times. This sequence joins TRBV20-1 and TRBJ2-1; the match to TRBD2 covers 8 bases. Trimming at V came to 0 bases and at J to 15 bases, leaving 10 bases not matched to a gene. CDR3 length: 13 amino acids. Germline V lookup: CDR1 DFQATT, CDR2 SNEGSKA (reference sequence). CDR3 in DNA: TGCAGTGCTAGAGAAATGAGCGGGAGTAGGGCGTTCTTC. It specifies CSAREMSGSRAFF.

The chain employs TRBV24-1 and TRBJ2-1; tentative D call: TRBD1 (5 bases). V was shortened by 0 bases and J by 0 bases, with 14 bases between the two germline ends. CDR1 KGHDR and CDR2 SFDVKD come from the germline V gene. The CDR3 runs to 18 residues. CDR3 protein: CATSDLSPRQSSYNEQFF. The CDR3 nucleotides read TGTGCCACCAGTGATTTGTCCCCTCGACAGAGCTCCTACAATGAGCAGTTCTTC.

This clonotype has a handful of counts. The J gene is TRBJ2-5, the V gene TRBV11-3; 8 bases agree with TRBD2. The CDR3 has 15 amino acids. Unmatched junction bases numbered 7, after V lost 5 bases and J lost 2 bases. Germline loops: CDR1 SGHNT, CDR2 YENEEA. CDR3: CASSLQRERQETQYF. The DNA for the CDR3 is TGTGCCAGCAGCCTACAGCGGGAGAGGCAAGAGACCCAGTACTTC.

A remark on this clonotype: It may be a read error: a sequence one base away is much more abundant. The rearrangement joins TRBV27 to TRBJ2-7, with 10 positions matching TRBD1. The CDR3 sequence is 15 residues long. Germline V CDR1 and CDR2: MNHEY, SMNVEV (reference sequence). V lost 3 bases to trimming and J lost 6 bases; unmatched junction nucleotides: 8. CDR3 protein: CASSFWTGGRGEQYF. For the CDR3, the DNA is TGTGCCAGCAGTTTCTGGACAGGGGGAAGAGGCGAGCAGTACTTC.

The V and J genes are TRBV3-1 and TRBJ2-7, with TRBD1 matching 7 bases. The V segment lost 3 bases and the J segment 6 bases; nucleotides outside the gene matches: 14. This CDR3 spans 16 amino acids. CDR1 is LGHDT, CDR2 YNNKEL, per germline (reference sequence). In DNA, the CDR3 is TGTGCCAGCAGCCAGAGATCCGGGACAGCTGGTGGCGAGCAGTACTTC. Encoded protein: CASSQRSGTAGGEQYF.

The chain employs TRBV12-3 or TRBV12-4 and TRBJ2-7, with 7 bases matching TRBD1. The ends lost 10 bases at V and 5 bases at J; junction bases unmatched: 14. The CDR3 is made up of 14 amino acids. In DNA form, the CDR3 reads TGTGCCAACAACCTTCAGGGGGTGGGCGACGAGCAGTACTTC. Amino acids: CANNLQGVGDEQYF.

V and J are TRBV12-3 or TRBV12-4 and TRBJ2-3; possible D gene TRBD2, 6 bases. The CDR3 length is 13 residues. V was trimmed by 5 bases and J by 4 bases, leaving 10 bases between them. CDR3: CASSMVAADTQYF. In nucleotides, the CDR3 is TGTGCCAGCAGTATGGTAGCGGCAGATACGCAGTATTTT.

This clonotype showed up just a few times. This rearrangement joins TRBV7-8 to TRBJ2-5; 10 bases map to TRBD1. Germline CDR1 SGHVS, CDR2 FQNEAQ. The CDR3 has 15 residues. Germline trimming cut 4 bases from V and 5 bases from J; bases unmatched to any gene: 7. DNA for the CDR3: TGTGCCAGCAGCTGGCCCCAGGACAGGGGGGAGACCCAGTACTTC. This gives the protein CASSWPQDRGETQYF.

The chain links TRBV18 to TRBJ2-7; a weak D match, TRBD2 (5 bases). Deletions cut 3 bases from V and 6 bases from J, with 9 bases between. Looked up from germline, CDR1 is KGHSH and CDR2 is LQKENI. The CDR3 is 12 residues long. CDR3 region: CASSPGDPEQYF. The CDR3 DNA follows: TGTGCCAGCTCACCCGGGGATCCCGAGCAGTACTTC.

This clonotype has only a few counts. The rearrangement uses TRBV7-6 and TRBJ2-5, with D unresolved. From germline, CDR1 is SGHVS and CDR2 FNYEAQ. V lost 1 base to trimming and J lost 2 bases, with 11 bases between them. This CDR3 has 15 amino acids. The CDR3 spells CASSLDKRIQETQYF. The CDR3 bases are TGTGCCAGCAGCTTAGACAAGAGAATACAAGAGACCCAGTACTTC. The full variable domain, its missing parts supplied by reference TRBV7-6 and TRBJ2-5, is GAGVSQSPRYKVTKRGQDVALRCDPISGHVSLYWYRQALGQGPEFLTYFNYEAQQDKSGLPNDRFSAERPEGSISTLTIQRTEQRDSAMYRCASSLDKRIQETQYFGPGTRLLVL.

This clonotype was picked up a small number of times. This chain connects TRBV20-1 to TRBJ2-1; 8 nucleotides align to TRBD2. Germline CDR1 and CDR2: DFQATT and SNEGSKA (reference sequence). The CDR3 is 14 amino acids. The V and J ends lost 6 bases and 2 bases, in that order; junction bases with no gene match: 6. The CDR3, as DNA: TGCAGTGCCAAACTTAGCGGGGCCTACAATGAGCAGTTCTTC. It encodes CSAKLSGAYNEQFF.

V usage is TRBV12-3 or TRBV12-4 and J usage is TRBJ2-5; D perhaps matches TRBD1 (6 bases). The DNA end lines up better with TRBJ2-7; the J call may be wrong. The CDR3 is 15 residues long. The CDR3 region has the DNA TGTGCCAGCAGTTTCACAGGGACCCCTCACTACGAGCAGTACTTC. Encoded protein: CASSFTGTPHYEQYF.

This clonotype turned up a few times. CDR3: CATSRDRRGEKLFF. CDR3 DNA sequence: TGTGCCACCAGCAGAGACCGGAGGGGTGAAAAACTGTTTTTT. J is TRBJ1-4 and V is TRBV15, with D perhaps matching TRBD1 (5 bases). The CDR3 has 14 amino acids. Trimming took off 0 bases at V and 7 bases at J, with 9 bases between the two ends. Per the germline V gene, CDR1 is LNHNV and CDR2 is YYDKDF (reference sequence). Filled out from reference TRBV15 and TRBJ1-4, the complete variable domain reads DAMVIQNPRYQVTQFGKPVTLSCSQTLNHNVMYWYQQKSSQAPKLLFHYYDKDFNNEADTPDNFQSRRPNTSFCFLDIRSPGLGDTAMYLCATSRDRRGEKLFFGSGTQLSVL.

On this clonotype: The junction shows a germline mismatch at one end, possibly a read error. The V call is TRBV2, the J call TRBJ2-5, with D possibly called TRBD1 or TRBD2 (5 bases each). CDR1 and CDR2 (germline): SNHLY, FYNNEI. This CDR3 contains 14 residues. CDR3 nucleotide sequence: TGTACCAGCAGTGTAGGGACGTCCGTAGAGACCCAGTACTTC. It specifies CTSSVGTSVETQYF.

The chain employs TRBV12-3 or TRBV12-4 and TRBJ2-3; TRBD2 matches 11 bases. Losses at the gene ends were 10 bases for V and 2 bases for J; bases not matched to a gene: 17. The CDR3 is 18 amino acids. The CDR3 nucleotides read TGTGCCAACACAGCTGACCTCCTAGCGGGAGGATACACAGATACGCAGTATTTT. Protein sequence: CANTADLLAGGYTDTQYF.

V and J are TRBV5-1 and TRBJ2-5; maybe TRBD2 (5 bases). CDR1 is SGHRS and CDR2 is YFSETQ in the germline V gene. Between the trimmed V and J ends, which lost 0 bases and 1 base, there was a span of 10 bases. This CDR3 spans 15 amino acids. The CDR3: CASSLAKGSQETQYF. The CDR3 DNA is TGCGCCAGCAGCTTGGCCAAAGGGAGCCAAGAGACCCAGTACTTC.

The CDR3 region has the DNA TGTGCCAGCAGTTTAGCGGGACACGGGTCGGAGTGTGAGCAGTACTTC. It yields the protein CASSLAGHGSECEQYF. The chain links TRBV27 to TRBJ2-5; D possibly uses TRBD1 or TRBD2 (6 bases each). Germline lookup yields CDR1 MNHEY and CDR2 SMNVEV (reference sequence). The ends were cut back, 2 bases at V and 11 bases at J, with 24 bases in the middle. This CDR3 spans 16 amino acids.

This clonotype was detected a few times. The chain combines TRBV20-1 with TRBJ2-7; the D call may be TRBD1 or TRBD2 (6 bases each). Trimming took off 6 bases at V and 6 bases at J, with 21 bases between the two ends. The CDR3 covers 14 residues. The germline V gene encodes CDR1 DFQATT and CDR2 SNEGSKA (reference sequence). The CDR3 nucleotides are TGCAGTGCCGTAAAACCACTGGGGGGCCGCGAGCAGTACTTC. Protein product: CSAVKPLGGREQYF.

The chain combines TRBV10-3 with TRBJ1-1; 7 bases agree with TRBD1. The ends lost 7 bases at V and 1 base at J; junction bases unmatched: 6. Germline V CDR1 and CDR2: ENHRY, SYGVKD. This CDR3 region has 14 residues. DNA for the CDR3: TGTGCCATCACCGGGGACAGACAGAACACTGAAGCTTTCTTT. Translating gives CAITGDRQNTEAFF.

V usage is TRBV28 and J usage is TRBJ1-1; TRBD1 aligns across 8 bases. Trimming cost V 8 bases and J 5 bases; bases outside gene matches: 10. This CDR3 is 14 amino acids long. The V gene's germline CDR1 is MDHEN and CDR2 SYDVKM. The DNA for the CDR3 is TGTGCCAGCGGGGTGTTGGACAGGGTTACTGAAGCTTTCTTT. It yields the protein CASGVLDRVTEAFF.

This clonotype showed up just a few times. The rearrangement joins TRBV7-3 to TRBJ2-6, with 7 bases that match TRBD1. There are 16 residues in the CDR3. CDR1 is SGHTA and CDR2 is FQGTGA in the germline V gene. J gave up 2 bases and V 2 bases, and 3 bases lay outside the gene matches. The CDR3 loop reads CASSLLGGPGANVLTF. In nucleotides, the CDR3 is TGTGCCAGCAGCTTATTAGGGGGCCCTGGGGCCAACGTCCTGACTTTC.

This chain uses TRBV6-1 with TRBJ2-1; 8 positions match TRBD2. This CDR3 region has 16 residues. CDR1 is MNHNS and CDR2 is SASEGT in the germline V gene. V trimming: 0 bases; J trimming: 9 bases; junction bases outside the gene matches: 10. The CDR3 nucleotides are TGTGCCAGCAGTGAAGCGGTAGGGGGACTAGTGGGTGAGCAGTTCTTC. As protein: CASSEAVGGLVGEQFF.

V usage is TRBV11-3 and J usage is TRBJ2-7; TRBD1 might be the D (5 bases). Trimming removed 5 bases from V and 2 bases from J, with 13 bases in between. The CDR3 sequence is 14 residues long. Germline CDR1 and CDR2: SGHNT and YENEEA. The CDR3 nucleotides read TGTGCCAGCAGCCTCTCCCCAGGGACCTACGAGCAGTACTTC. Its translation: CASSLSPGTYEQYF.

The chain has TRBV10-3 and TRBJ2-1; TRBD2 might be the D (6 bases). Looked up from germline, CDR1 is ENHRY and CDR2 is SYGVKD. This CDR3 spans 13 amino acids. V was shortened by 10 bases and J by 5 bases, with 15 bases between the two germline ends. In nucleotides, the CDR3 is TGTGCCACCGGGACTGTTTTCGACAATGAGCAGTTCTTC. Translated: CATGTVFDNEQFF.

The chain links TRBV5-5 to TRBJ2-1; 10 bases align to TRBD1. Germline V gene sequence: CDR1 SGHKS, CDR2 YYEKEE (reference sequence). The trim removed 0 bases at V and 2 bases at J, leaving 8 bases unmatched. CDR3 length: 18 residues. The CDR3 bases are TGTGCCAGCAGCTTGGGGGACAGGGGTTTCCGTGCCTACAATGAGCAGTTCTTC. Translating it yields CASSLGDRGFRAYNEQFF.

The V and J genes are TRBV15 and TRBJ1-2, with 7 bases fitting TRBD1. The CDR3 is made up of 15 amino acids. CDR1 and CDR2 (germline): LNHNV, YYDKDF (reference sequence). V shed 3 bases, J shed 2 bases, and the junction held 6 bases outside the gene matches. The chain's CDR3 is CATSRPRQGNYGYTF. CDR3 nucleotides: TGTGCCACCAGCAGGCCTCGACAGGGCAACTATGGCTACACCTTC.

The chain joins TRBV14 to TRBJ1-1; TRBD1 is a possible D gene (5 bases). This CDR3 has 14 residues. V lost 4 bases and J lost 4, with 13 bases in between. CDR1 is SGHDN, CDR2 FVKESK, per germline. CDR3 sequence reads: CASSPTGHATEAFF. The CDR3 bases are TGTGCCAGCAGCCCCACAGGTCATGCCACTGAAGCTTTCTTT.